This is a list of T cell receptor beta chains from one sample in a study of T-cell memory formation after mild COVID-19. Each CDR3 protein is one row after TCRdb ran MiXCR on the 5' RACE reads. The sample records tens of thousands of distinct CDR3 sequences, about 7.3% being singletons. The sample was PBMCs or a T cell subset sorted from them (not recorded which). All receptors come from a man aged 18 to 30 who had mild COVID-19 (a few samples of this study predate the infection). Cell type and time point are not known. Each CDR3 is given with its conserved first and last residue. A D gene is named only where the DNA matches it firmly. Only some rows state a clone size, as once, few, many or a class for expanded clones.

CDR3nt	CDR3aa	d_gene	j_gene	v_gene	abundance
TGTGCCTGGAGAGCGGCAGCCCAAGAGACCCAGTACTTC	CAWRAAAQETQYF	-	TRBJ2-5	TRBV30	many
TGTGCCAGCAGCTTCCTCGGGGGGAGGCAGTTCTTC	CASSFLGGRQFF	TRBD2	TRBJ2-1	TRBV7-6	few
TGTGCCATCAGTCCACAGGGGACCTCTAATGAAAAACTGTTTTTT	CAISPQGTSNEKLFF	TRBD1	TRBJ1-4	TRBV10-3	few
TGTGCCATCAGTGAGTCAGAGGTGGCGAACACTGAAGCTTTCTTT	CAISESEVANTEAFF	-	TRBJ1-1	TRBV10-3	-
TGTGCCAGCAGTCCCTGGTGGGGTAGCACAGATACGCAGTATTTT	CASSPWWGSTDTQYF	-	TRBJ2-3	TRBV6-5	few
TGTGCCAGCAGGGAGGGGATTTGGAATTCACCCCTCCACTTT	CASREGIWNSPLHF	-	TRBJ1-6	TRBV12-3/TRBV12-4	-
TGTGCCAGCAGAACCACGCGGGGGACAGGGTCTCCGGCACTCCACTTT	CASRTTRGTGSPALHF	TRBD1	TRBJ1-6	TRBV6-2/TRBV6-3	-
TGTGCCAGCAGCCTACAGGACACCGGGGAGCTGTTTTTT	CASSLQDTGELFF	-	TRBJ2-2	TRBV7-9	many
TGTGCCAGCAGTGAAAGAACGGTGACTAATGAAAAACTGTTTTTT	CASSERTVTNEKLFF	-	TRBJ1-4	TRBV2	-
TGTGCCAGCAGCTCACGCACAGGGGGCGTTGAGACTTTCTTT	CASSSRTGGVETFF	TRBD1	TRBJ1-1	TRBV7-9	-
TGCGCCAGCAGGAACAGGGGACCGAAGCAGTTCTTC	CASRNRGPKQFF	TRBD1	TRBJ2-1	TRBV5-1	-
TGTGCCAGCAGCCCCCTTGGCGTAGCGGGCGGGTTCGGTACGCAGTATTTT	CASSPLGVAGGFGTQYF	TRBD2	TRBJ2-3	TRBV7-2	-
TGTGCCAGCTCACCAATGGCGGGGGCGCTTGGGAACACTGAAGCTTTCTTT	CASSPMAGALGNTEAFF	-	TRBJ1-1	TRBV18	-
TGCAGTGCTACTCAGGGGGAATACTTC	CSATQGEYF	TRBD1	TRBJ2-7	TRBV20-1	-
TGTGCCAGCACTCGGGTGACGGGCTCTGGGGCCAACGTCCTGACTTTC	CASTRVTGSGANVLTF	-	TRBJ2-6	TRBV7-9	few
TGTGCCAGCAGTCCCGGGACAGGGGTCCCGAGGTTCTTC	CASSPGTGVPRFF	TRBD1	TRBJ2-1	TRBV6-2/TRBV6-3	-
TGTGCCAGCAGCTTAGCGCGGAGACAGTCCTATGGCTACACCTTC	CASSLARRQSYGYTF	-	TRBJ1-2	TRBV7-2	-
TGTGCCAGCAGCGGATGGTACGGGAATTCACCCCTCCACTTT	CASSGWYGNSPLHF	-	TRBJ1-6	TRBV14	many
TGTGCCAGCAGGGGCGGACAGACCGAGCAGTACTTC	CASRGGQTEQYF	-	TRBJ2-7	TRBV6-5	-
TGCGCCAGCGCCAGACTAGCGGGCTACGAGCAGTACTTC	CASARLAGYEQYF	TRBD2	TRBJ2-7	TRBV10-2	many
TGCAGTGCTAGTCCGTTGGCTAGAGAGACCCAGTACTTC	CSASPLARETQYF	-	TRBJ2-5	TRBV20-1	many
TGTGCCAGCAGTTTAACCTGGTCGGGGACCCAGTACTTC	CASSLTWSGTQYF	-	TRBJ2-5	TRBV27	-
TGTGCCATCAAGAGTGGAAACACAGATACGCAGTATTTT	CAIKSGNTDTQYF	-	TRBJ2-3	TRBV10-3	-
TGCGCCAGCAGCCTGATGCTGGGGGACACTGAAGCTTTCTTT	CASSLMLGDTEAFF	-	TRBJ1-1	TRBV5-1	-
TGTGCCAGCAGTTACTCCTTCCCCAGGGCAAGCTCCTACGAGCAGTACTTC	CASSYSFPRASSYEQYF	-	TRBJ2-7	TRBV6-6	-
TGTGCCACCCGAGGAAGGGGGTCGGATACGCAGTATTTT	CATRGRGSDTQYF	-	TRBJ2-3	TRBV19	-
TGTGCCAGCAGCCCCTATAGCTCCTACAATGAGCAGTTCTTC	CASSPYSSYNEQFF	-	TRBJ2-1	TRBV7-2	-
TGTGCCAGCAGCCCGCGGACAGGAGGATCCTATAAGTCACCCCTCCACTTT	CASSPRTGGSYKSPLHF	TRBD1	TRBJ1-6	TRBV7-8	-
TGTGCCAGCAGCTTACGGCTAGCGGGGGATGAGCAGTTCTTC	CASSLRLAGDEQFF	TRBD2	TRBJ2-1	TRBV7-2	few
TGTGCCAGCAGCCCTAGCAGGGGCGGCGGGCCCAACGTCCTGACTTTC	CASSPSRGGGPNVLTF	-	TRBJ2-6	TRBV7-2	-
TGCAGCGTTGGAAGGCAGCTGAACACTGAAGCTTTCTTT	CSVGRQLNTEAFF	-	TRBJ1-1	TRBV29-1	-
TGTGCCAGCAGTTCCCCTCGGGGGTTGGAGACCCAGTACTTC	CASSSPRGLETQYF	-	TRBJ2-5	TRBV12-3/TRBV12-4	-
TGTGCCAGCAGCCCAAGGACTAGCGGGGCTAGCACAGATACGCAGTATTTT	CASSPRTSGASTDTQYF	TRBD2	TRBJ2-3	TRBV7-2	many
TGTGCCAGCAGCTTAGGGCCAGGGTCGAACACCGGGGAGCTGTTTTTT	CASSLGPGSNTGELFF	-	TRBJ2-2	TRBV7-6	many
TGTGCCAGCAGCGCGATCGGACAGGGGGCTTACACCTTC	CASSAIGQGAYTF	TRBD1	TRBJ1-2	TRBV7-2	many
TGTGCCAGCAGTGAAGCGCTTCCCTTGAACACTGAAGCTTTCTTT	CASSEALPLNTEAFF	-	TRBJ1-1	TRBV2	few
TGCGCCAGCAGCTTGGGGATTGTCGAACAGGGGGCCACCTACAATGAGCAGTTCTTC	CASSLGIVEQGATYNEQFF	TRBD1	TRBJ2-1	TRBV5-1	few
TGTGCCATCAGTGAGTCGAACACCGGGGAGCTGTTTTTT	CAISESNTGELFF	-	TRBJ2-2	TRBV10-3	-
TGTGCCAGCAGTCGGCCCCCAGGGGCAGGTGAAGCTTTCTTT	CASSRPPGAGEAFF	-	TRBJ1-1	TRBV12-3/TRBV12-4	-
TGTGCCAGCACCCCGGGGGGCAGGCGTTATAGCAATCAGCCCCAGCATTTT	CASTPGGRRYSNQPQHF	-	TRBJ1-5	TRBV28	many
TGCGCCAGCAGCGTGGACAGGCCCACCGGGGAGCTGTTTTTT	CASSVDRPTGELFF	TRBD1	TRBJ2-2	TRBV5-1	few
TGTGCCAGCAGCTCGGACAGGGGATTAGAAAAACTGTTTTTT	CASSSDRGLEKLFF	TRBD1	TRBJ1-4	TRBV7-2	few
TGTGCCAGCATCACGGCCGGGACCGCCGGGGAGCTGTTTTTT	CASITAGTAGELFF	-	TRBJ2-2	TRBV28	few
TGCGCGACGGGGCTCAGAGAAGCTTTCTTT	CATGLREAFF	-	TRBJ1-1	TRBV28	-
TGTGCCAGCAGTGGAGCGGGGGTCGATACGCAGTATTTT	CASSGAGVDTQYF	TRBD2	TRBJ2-3	TRBV3-1	few
TGTGCCAGCAGCCAAATTCCTTCTGGCGGCGGGGAGCTGTTTTTT	CASSQIPSGGGELFF	-	TRBJ2-2	TRBV4-2	few
TGTGCCAGTAGCGTCGGGACGAACACCGGGGAGCTGTTTTTT	CASSVGTNTGELFF	-	TRBJ2-2	TRBV19	-
TGTGCCAGCAGTTTAGTGCAGGGAGAGACCCAGTACTTC	CASSLVQGETQYF	-	TRBJ2-5	TRBV12-3/TRBV12-4	-
TGTGCCAGCACCCCGGCGGGTACGAACACCGGGGAGCTGTTTTTT	CASTPAGTNTGELFF	-	TRBJ2-2	TRBV6-5	-
TGTGCCAGCTCACGAGATTACAGGGTCTCTGGGGCCAACGTCCTGACTTTC	CASSRDYRVSGANVLTF	-	TRBJ2-6	TRBV18	-
TGCGCCAGCAGCTTGGGACAGGTTGATGGGGAGCTGTTTTTT	CASSLGQVDGELFF	-	TRBJ2-2	TRBV5-1	few
TGTGCCAGCAGTTTCGGGGGGATGGGGGAAAAACTGTTTTTT	CASSFGGMGEKLFF	-	TRBJ1-4	TRBV12-3/TRBV12-4	-